This T cell receptor (beta chain) was captured by sequencing in a study of shared clonotypes between healthy human individuals. Points from the study as a whole: The four-donor shared clonotypes exceeded non-shared clonotypes in generation probability, with non-shared ones scoring lower. Shared across several donors were about 4.8% of the naive CD4 clonotypes.

The naive CD8 subset, CD45RO-negative cells positively selected for CCR7, excluded terminally differentiated effector memory CD45RA+ cells. In regard to this clone: The antigen is unknown. The sample holds other DNA sequences that translate to the same CDR3.

Clones were read by immunoSEQ multiplex PCR, and TCRdb kept only the in-frame ones, dropping some. The data contain about 2,100,000 clones, 85% to 95% of them singletons. Material: naive CD8+ T cells from PBMCs. The receptor comes from a man younger than 30 in good health. Some clones in this sample may be carry-over from other donors' samples.

Here the CDR3 reads CSVANTGELFF. CDR3 DNA: TGCAGCGTCGCCAACACCGGGGAGCTGTTTTTT. The genes are TRBV29-1 and TRBJ2-2, with D hard to call. The germline CDR1 and CDR2 sequences are SQVTM and ANQGSEA. Trimming cost V 6 bases and J 2 bases, with 4 bases left between them. CDR3 size: 11 residues.